Described below is a single TCR beta chain sequence and its context. Antigen specificity is unknown. This sample stems from a study of vaccination and CD4 T cells after COVID-19. Study-level background: Median time from second vaccine dose to sampling was over 55 days (14 to 241).

Oncomine TCR Beta short-read sequencing was applied to DNA from cultured CD4+ T cells. It was from cultured CD4+ T cells that genomic DNA was extracted. TCRdb ran MiXCR on the PCR reads and lists one entry per CDR3 protein. The repertoire holds more than 9,000 distinct CDR3 sequences, with 31% as singletons. Indicated treatment: approximately 9-day PBMC culture with coronavirus spike peptide pools or control peptides (ViraFEST assay). An unexposed donor provided the CD4+ T cells, which were collected before the COVID-19 pandemic (2011-2018). The authors replaced half the medium with fresh IL-2 medium on days 3 and 7. This CDR3 is built from 15 residues. Germline values: CDR1 SGDLS, CDR2 YYNGEE. V was clipped by 7 bases and J by 2 bases, with 13 bases between them.

The chain employs TRBV9 and TRBJ2-6; D is possibly TRBD1 or TRBD2 (5 bases each). Sequencing was done on a sample of CD4+ T cells from blood, cultured in vitro. The clonotype originates from a human donor in good health. The chain's CDR3 is CASGALGAGANVLTF. Here the CDR3 DNA reads TGTGCCAGCGGGGCGCTGGGGGCTGGGGCCAACGTCCTGACTTTC.